This T cell receptor (beta chain) was recorded in a study of blood T cell repertoires in COVID-19 (dated by TCRdb to 2020 to 2021). With regard to the full study: Samples from collaborators originated in the United States, Italy and Spain and spanned both the acute and convalescent phases of COVID-19. The repertoires were released in a freely available public database meant as a resource for research on the immune response to SARS-CoV-2. Samples came from the ongoing ImmuneRACE study (first 160 participants) plus 1,254 subjects from 6 global collaborators. The prospective study material was composed of cDNA or gDNA derived from T cells, B-cell-depleted T cells, or PBMCs. Sample metadata almost always included a de-identified subject ID, COVID-19 status, age in years and sex. The dataset comprised deeply sampled blood TCRbeta repertoires from subjects exposed to, actively infected with, or recovered from COVID-19. Where available, HLA class I and class II types were taken from metadata supplied by the sample provider and were not determined by assay-based typing.

General findings and caveats noted by the study authors: How much clinical and demographic metadata was included differed by source and by participant, and the metadata was provided uncurated.

Participants in the prospective study were enrolled through a virtual design, were aged 18 to 89 years, and lived in 24 United States geographic areas. In the prospective study, participants were assigned to cohorts based on the clinical history participants reported in a screening survey and a study questionnaire. For ImmuneRACE Cohort 3, a participant was defined as recovered based on two consecutive negative NP/OP PCR tests, clearance by a healthcare professional, or resolution of symptoms. In the prospective study, mobile phlebotomists collected whole blood, serum and a nasopharyngeal or oropharyngeal swab from each participant. Additional blood draws and questionnaires over an approximately 2-month period could optionally be provided by prospective study participants. Before DNA extraction, prospective study blood samples were shipped either frozen or at room temperature. The immunoSEQ Assay, a bias-controlled multiplex PCR, was used to amplify TCRbeta CDR3 regions from genomic DNA. On the authors' methods: Nucleated cell counts per sample were estimated from amplification of reference gene primers within the assay. To quantify the absolute abundance of each unique TCRbeta CDR3 rearrangement, sequence reads were collapsed and filtered. For each sample, productive Simpson clonality was calculated as the square root of Simpson's diversity index across productive rearrangements. TCRdb carries this immuneACCESS record with in-frame sequences only. Its versions omit some clonotypes, under half of them owing to an unresolved V gene in the studies checked, with the rest unexplained. V, J and clone size reflect that table, while D and trimming were determined from the DNA. Across this sample there are approximately 230,000 clones, with around 80% seen only once. Jointly, the top ten make up about 15% of the sample.

As for this clone: Its specific antigen is unknown. No base qualities exist here, and no much larger clone lies one base off it.

The germline V gene (reference sequence) supplies CDR1 LNHDA and CDR2 SQIVND. Measured from the cysteine to the phenylalanine, the CDR3 is 14 residues long. The only DNA kept is the CDR3, 42 bases in frame from the first base. Relative to germline, V is 3 bases shorter and J is 5 bases shorter, with 13 bases between their ends. This receptor chain uses TRBV19 and TRBJ1-1; TRBD1 might be the D gene, on 6 matching bases. This TCR came from a man aged 35 to 55 who had recovered from COVID-19. The specimen sequenced was PBMCs or T cells enriched from blood (not recorded which). At the DNA level, the sequence is TGTGCCAGTAGTATTAACAGGGCGGGTACTGAAGCTTTCTTT. The resulting protein is CASSINRAGTEAFF.